This entry features one T cell receptor beta chain sequence. TCRdb keeps only in-frame clones here, not all; method: immunoSEQ multiplex PCR. Of more than 110,000 clones listed, more than 70% were seen once; the top ten hold 4.5% to 7%. The germline V gene has CDR1 LGHNA and CDR2 YNFKEQ. V gave up 4 bases and J gave up 1 base; unmatched junction bases: 8. CDR3 length: 17 residues. Which cohort a participant joined came from the clinical history participants gave. This sample is part of a study of blood T cell repertoires in COVID-19. Source material: PBMCs or T cells enriched from blood (not recorded which). V is TRBV4-2 and J is TRBJ2-2; 8 bases are a match to TRBD2. The receptor comes from a man in his forties or fifties with acute COVID-19. In nucleotides, the CDR3 is TGTGCCAGCAGCCGATCGCGGGGGGCAGTGAACACCGGGGAGCTGTTTTTT. Translation: CASSRSRGAVNTGELFF.